These T cell receptor beta chains were read from a single sample in a study of shared clonotypes between healthy human individuals. Only in-frame clones appear in the TCRdb table, and some are missing; sequencing was by immunoSEQ multiplex PCR. Of some 630,000 clones detected, roughly 78% appear once; the ten largest clones hold 1.8%. What was sequenced was memory CD4+ T cells sorted from blood. The receptors here all came from a woman aged 25 to 39 in good health. The CDR3 runs from the conserved cysteine through the conserved F or W. Fields, in order: D gene, V gene, clone size, J gene, CDR3 protein. D genes are given only for firm matches. A clone size is listed for some rows: how often the clone was seen (once, few, many), or a class if it is expanded.

d_call: -
v_call: TRBV18
clone_size: -
j_call: TRBJ2-1
cdr3_aa: CASSRVLSSYNEQFF

d_call: -
v_call: TRBV6-1
clone_size: -
j_call: TRBJ2-3
cdr3_aa: CASSSTNGGDTQYF

d_call: TRBD1
v_call: TRBV6-6
clone_size: many
j_call: TRBJ1-2
cdr3_aa: CASRRLTGGGGYTF

d_call: TRBD1
v_call: TRBV6-5
clone_size: -
j_call: TRBJ1-1
cdr3_aa: CASIDRGNTEAFF

d_call: -
v_call: TRBV19
clone_size: -
j_call: TRBJ1-5
cdr3_aa: CASSSLGGGNQPQHF

d_call: TRBD2
v_call: TRBV4-2
clone_size: -
j_call: TRBJ2-3
cdr3_aa: CASSQVQRDPTDTQYF

d_call: TRBD1
v_call: TRBV7-2
clone_size: -
j_call: TRBJ1-1
cdr3_aa: CASSLGTGSRNTEAFF

d_call: -
v_call: TRBV20-1
clone_size: few
j_call: TRBJ1-1
cdr3_aa: CSVPGTTEAFF

d_call: -
v_call: TRBV6-5
clone_size: -
j_call: TRBJ1-5
cdr3_aa: CASSPTFADQPQHF

d_call: -
v_call: TRBV27
clone_size: -
j_call: TRBJ2-7
cdr3_aa: CASSFRSSYEQYF

d_call: TRBD2
v_call: TRBV10-3
clone_size: once
j_call: TRBJ2-3
cdr3_aa: CAISPTGTRQDTQYF

d_call: -
v_call: TRBV7-2
clone_size: -
j_call: TRBJ2-7
cdr3_aa: CASGLSGGAYEQYF

d_call: -
v_call: TRBV7-2
clone_size: -
j_call: TRBJ1-2
cdr3_aa: CASSLTGAYGYTF

d_call: TRBD1
v_call: TRBV27
clone_size: -
j_call: TRBJ2-1
cdr3_aa: CASRPPGTGYNEQFF

d_call: TRBD1
v_call: TRBV6-5
clone_size: -
j_call: TRBJ1-5
cdr3_aa: CASSYSYQGADQPQHF

d_call: -
v_call: TRBV21-1
clone_size: -
j_call: TRBJ2-5
cdr3_aa: CASSKRGDRAPETQYF

d_call: -
v_call: TRBV5-1
clone_size: -
j_call: TRBJ1-1
cdr3_aa: CASSFESPTEAFF

d_call: TRBD1
v_call: TRBV11-2
clone_size: -
j_call: TRBJ2-3
cdr3_aa: CASSPPTGTVADTQYF

d_call: -
v_call: TRBV28
clone_size: -
j_call: TRBJ2-2
cdr3_aa: CASSLLMNTGELFF

d_call: -
v_call: TRBV4-2
clone_size: -
j_call: TRBJ1-2
cdr3_aa: CASSRGASTGQGYTF

d_call: -
v_call: TRBV27
clone_size: -
j_call: TRBJ2-5
cdr3_aa: CASSTRTDQETQYF

d_call: TRBD1
v_call: TRBV2
clone_size: -
j_call: TRBJ1-1
cdr3_aa: CASEDRVRLTEAFF

d_call: TRBD1
v_call: TRBV11-2
clone_size: -
j_call: TRBJ2-4
cdr3_aa: CASSLRQGRITKNIQYF

d_call: -
v_call: TRBV2
clone_size: -
j_call: TRBJ2-6
cdr3_aa: CASSGGQISGANVLTF

d_call: TRBD2
v_call: TRBV9
clone_size: -
j_call: TRBJ2-7
cdr3_aa: CASSVASGTSGRVCEQYF

d_call: -
v_call: TRBV28
clone_size: few
j_call: TRBJ1-1
cdr3_aa: CASSLNLGGIGSSGAFF

d_call: TRBD1
v_call: TRBV18
clone_size: -
j_call: TRBJ1-2
cdr3_aa: CASSPGRGQLYGYTF

d_call: TRBD1
v_call: TRBV28
clone_size: -
j_call: TRBJ1-5
cdr3_aa: CASRQTGASNQPQHF

d_call: -
v_call: TRBV6-5
clone_size: -
j_call: TRBJ2-5
cdr3_aa: CASSYSRWTQETQYF

d_call: -
v_call: TRBV28
clone_size: -
j_call: TRBJ2-5
cdr3_aa: CASSSPGDGTQYF

d_call: -
v_call: TRBV7-9
clone_size: -
j_call: TRBJ2-6
cdr3_aa: CASSLRGGANVLTF

d_call: TRBD2
v_call: TRBV28
clone_size: -
j_call: TRBJ2-7
cdr3_aa: CASSRPAASGYEQYF

d_call: -
v_call: TRBV6-1
clone_size: -
j_call: TRBJ2-7
cdr3_aa: CASSEEAATSSYEQYF

d_call: TRBD1
v_call: TRBV7-2
clone_size: -
j_call: TRBJ1-5
cdr3_aa: CASSKDRVGNQPQHF

d_call: -
v_call: TRBV7-9
clone_size: -
j_call: TRBJ2-2
cdr3_aa: CASSLSQATGELFF

d_call: TRBD1
v_call: TRBV7-3
clone_size: many
j_call: TRBJ2-3
cdr3_aa: CASSLGGTGSTDTQYF

d_call: -
v_call: TRBV7-8
clone_size: -
j_call: TRBJ1-4
cdr3_aa: CASSWRATNEKLFF

d_call: TRBD2
v_call: TRBV5-4
clone_size: -
j_call: TRBJ2-7
cdr3_aa: CASSWDYNEQYF

d_call: -
v_call: TRBV29-1
clone_size: -
j_call: -
cdr3_aa: CSVARAGGYEQYF

d_call: TRBD1
v_call: TRBV7-9
clone_size: -
j_call: TRBJ1-4
cdr3_aa: CASSDRGPNEKLFF

d_call: TRBD1
v_call: TRBV29-1
clone_size: -
j_call: TRBJ1-4
cdr3_aa: CSVEGQGVNEKLFF

d_call: -
v_call: TRBV27
clone_size: -
j_call: TRBJ2-5
cdr3_aa: CASSPRYQETQYF

d_call: -
v_call: TRBV28
clone_size: -
j_call: TRBJ1-1
cdr3_aa: CASSMNTEAFF

d_call: TRBD1
v_call: TRBV28
clone_size: -
j_call: TRBJ1-5
cdr3_aa: CASSLWGTGRDQPQHF

d_call: -
v_call: TRBV27
clone_size: -
j_call: TRBJ2-3
cdr3_aa: CASSPREYADTQYF

d_call: -
v_call: TRBV6-5
clone_size: -
j_call: TRBJ2-1
cdr3_aa: CASSYAGRDDEQFF

d_call: TRBD2
v_call: TRBV5-4
clone_size: -
j_call: TRBJ2-7
cdr3_aa: CASSSGGGYEQYF

d_call: -
v_call: TRBV5-1
clone_size: few
j_call: TRBJ2-5
cdr3_aa: CASSLGTDQETQYF

d_call: -
v_call: TRBV11-2
clone_size: -
j_call: -
cdr3_aa: CASSLRAEPYEQYF

d_call: TRBD2
v_call: TRBV29-1
clone_size: -
j_call: TRBJ2-7
cdr3_aa: CSVAIGTSGYEQYF

d_call: -
v_call: TRBV18
clone_size: -
j_call: TRBJ2-7
cdr3_aa: CASSPRLGYEQYF

d_call: -
v_call: TRBV27
clone_size: -
j_call: TRBJ2-2
cdr3_aa: CASSFNTGELFF

d_call: -
v_call: TRBV4-1
clone_size: -
j_call: TRBJ2-2
cdr3_aa: CASSPDYFGNTGELFF

d_call: -
v_call: TRBV19
clone_size: -
j_call: TRBJ1-3
cdr3_aa: CATQTGISGNTIYF

d_call: -
v_call: TRBV4-1
clone_size: -
j_call: TRBJ1-3
cdr3_aa: CASSRDPGNTIYF